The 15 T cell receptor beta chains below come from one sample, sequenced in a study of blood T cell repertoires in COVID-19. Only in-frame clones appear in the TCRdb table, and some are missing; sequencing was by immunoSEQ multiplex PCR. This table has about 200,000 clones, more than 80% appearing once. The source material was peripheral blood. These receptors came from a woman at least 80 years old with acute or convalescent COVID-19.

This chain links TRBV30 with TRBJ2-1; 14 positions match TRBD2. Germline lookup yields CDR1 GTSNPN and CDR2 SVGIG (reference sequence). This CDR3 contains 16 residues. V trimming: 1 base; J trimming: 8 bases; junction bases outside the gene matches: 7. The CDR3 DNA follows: TGTGCCTGGAGTGGAAAGACTAGCGGGGGGGCCTATGAGCAGTTCTTC. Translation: CAWSGKTSGGAYEQFF. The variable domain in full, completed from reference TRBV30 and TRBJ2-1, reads SQTIHQWPATLVQPVGSPLSLECTVEGTSNPNLYWYRQAAGRGLQLLFYSVGIGQISSEVPQNLSASRPQDRQFILSSKKLLLSDSGFYLCAWSGKTSGGAYEQFFGPGTRLTVL.

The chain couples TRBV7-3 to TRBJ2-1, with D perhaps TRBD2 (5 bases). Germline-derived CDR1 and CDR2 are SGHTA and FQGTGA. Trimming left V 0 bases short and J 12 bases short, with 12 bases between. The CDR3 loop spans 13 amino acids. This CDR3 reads CASSLTLAGWQFF. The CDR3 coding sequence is TGTGCCAGCAGCTTAACGTTGGCGGGTTGGCAGTTCTTC.

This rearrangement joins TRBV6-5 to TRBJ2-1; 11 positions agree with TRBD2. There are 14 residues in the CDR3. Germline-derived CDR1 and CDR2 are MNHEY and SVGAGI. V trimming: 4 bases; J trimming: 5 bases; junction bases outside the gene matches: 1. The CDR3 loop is CASSLAGGHNEQFF. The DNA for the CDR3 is TGTGCCAGCAGTTTAGCGGGAGGGCACAATGAGCAGTTCTTC.

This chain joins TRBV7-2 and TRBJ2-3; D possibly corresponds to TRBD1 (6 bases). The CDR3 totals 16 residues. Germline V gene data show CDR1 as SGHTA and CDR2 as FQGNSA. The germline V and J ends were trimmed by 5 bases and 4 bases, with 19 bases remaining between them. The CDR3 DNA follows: TGTGCCAGCAGCCTTTCGACGTTAACAGGGTCAGATACGCAGTATTTT. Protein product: CASSLSTLTGSDTQYF.

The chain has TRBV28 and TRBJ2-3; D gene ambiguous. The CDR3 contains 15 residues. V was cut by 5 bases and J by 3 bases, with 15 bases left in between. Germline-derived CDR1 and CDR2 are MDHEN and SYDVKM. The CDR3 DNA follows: TGTGCCAGCAGTGCCCCGGTACTAACTACAGATACGCAGTATTTT. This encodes CASSAPVLTTDTQYF.

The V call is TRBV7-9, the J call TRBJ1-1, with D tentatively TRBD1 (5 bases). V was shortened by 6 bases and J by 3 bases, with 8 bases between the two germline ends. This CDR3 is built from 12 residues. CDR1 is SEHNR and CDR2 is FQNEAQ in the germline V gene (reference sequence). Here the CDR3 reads CASSGGYTEAFF. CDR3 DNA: TGTGCCAGCAGTGGGGGGTACACTGAAGCTTTCTTT.

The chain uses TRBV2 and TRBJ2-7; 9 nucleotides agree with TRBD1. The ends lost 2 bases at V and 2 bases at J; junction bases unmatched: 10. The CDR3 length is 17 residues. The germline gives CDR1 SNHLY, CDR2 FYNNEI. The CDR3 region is CASSEPTPGQGTYEQYF. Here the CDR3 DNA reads TGTGCCAGCAGTGAACCCACTCCGGGACAGGGCACCTACGAGCAGTACTTC.

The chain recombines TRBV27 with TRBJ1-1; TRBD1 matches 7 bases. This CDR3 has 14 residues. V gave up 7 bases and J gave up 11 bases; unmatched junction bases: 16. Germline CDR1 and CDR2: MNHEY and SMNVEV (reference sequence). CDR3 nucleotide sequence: TGTGCCAGCATCCAGGGAAGAGAAGGGGGCGTGGCTTTCTTT. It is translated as CASIQGREGGVAFF.

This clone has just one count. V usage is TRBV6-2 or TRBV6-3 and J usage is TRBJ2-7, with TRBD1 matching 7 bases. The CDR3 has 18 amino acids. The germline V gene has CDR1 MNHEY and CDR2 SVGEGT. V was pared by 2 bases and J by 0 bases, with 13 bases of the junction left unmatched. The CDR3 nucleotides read TGTGCCAGCAGTTACCATGGTTCCTGGACAGGCGGCTCCTACGAGCAGTACTTC. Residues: CASSYHGSWTGGSYEQYF.

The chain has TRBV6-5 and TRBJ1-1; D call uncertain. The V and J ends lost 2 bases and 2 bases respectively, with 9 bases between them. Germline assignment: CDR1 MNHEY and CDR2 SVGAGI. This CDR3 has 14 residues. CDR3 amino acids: CASSYSETNTEAFF. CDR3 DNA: TGTGCCAGCAGTTACAGCGAGACTAACACTGAAGCTTTCTTT.

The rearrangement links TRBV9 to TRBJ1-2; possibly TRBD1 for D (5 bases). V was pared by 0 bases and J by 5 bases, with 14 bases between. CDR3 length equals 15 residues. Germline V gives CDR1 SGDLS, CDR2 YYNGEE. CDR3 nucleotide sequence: TGTGCCAGCAGCGTAGCTGTGGGGCTGGGGTATGGCTACACCTTC. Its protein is CASSVAVGLGYGYTF.

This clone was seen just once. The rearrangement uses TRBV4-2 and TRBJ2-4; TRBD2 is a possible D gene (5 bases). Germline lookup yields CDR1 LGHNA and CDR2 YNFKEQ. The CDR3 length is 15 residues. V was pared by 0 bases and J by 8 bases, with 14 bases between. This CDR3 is CASSQDRNIGDIQYF. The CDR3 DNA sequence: TGTGCCAGCAGCCAAGACCGGAACATCGGGGACATTCAGTACTTC.

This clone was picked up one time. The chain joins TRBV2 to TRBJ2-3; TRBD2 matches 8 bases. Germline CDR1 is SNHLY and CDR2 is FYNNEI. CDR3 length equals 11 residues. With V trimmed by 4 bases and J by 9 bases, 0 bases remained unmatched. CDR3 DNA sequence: TGTGCCAGCAGTGCTAGCGGGACGCAGTATTTT. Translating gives CASSASGTQYF.

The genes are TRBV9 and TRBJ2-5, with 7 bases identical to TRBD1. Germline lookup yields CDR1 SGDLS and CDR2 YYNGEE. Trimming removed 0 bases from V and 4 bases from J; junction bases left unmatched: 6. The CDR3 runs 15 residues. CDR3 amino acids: CASSVADRSGETQYF. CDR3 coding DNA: TGTGCCAGCAGCGTAGCGGACAGGTCTGGAGAGACCCAGTACTTC.

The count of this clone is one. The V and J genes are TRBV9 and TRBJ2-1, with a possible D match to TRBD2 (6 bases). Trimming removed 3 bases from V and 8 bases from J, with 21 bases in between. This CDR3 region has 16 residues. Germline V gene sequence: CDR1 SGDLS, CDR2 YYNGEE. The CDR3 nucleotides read TGTGCCAGCAGCGCTTCTCGACTAGTCCAGCGTGATGAGCAGTTCTTC. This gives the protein CASSASRLVQRDEQFF. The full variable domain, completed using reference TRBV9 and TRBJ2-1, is DSGVTQTPKHLITATGQRVTLRCSPRSGDLSVYWYQQSLDQGLQFLIQYYNGEERAKGNILERFSAQQFPDLHSELNLSSLELGDSALYFCASSASRLVQRDEQFFGPGTRLTVL.